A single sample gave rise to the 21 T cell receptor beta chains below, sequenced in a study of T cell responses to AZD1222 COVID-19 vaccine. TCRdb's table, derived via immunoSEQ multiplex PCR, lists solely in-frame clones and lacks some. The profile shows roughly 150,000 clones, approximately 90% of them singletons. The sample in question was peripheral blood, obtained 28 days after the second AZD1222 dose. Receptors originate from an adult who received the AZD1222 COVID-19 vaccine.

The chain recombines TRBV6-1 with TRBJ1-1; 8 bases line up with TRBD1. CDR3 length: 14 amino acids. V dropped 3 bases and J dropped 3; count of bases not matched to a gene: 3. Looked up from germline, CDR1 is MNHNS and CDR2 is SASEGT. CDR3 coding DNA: TGTGCCAGCAGTGAGGGACAGGTATACACTGAAGCTTTCTTT. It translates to CASSEGQVYTEAFF.

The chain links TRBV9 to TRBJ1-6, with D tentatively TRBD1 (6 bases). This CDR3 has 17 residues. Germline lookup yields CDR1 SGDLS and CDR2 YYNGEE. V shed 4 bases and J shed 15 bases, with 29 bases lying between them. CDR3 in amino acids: CASSRRGGGSSIQDLHF. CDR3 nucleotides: TGTGCCAGCAGCCGTAGAGGGGGTGGCAGTTCAATTCAGGACCTCCACTTT.

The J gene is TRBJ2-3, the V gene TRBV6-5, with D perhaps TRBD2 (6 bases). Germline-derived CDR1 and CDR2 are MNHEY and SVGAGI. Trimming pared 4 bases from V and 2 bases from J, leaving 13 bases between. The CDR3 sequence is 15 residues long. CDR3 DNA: TGTGCCAGCAGTTTGGGAGGAGCGGCCACAGATACGCAGTATTTT. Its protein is CASSLGGAATDTQYF.

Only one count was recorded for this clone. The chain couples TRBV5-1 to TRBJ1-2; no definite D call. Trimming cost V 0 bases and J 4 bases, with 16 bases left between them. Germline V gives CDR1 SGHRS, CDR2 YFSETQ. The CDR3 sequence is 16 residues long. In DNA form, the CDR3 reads TGCGCCAGCAGCTTGGTCGCTGTTCCTGCGGGCTATGGCTACACCTTC. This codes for CASSLVAVPAGYGYTF.

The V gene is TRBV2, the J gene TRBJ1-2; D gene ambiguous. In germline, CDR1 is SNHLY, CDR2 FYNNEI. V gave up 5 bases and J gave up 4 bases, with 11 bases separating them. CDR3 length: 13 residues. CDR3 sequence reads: CASSLGNSYGYTF. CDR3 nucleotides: TGTGCCAGCAGTTTGGGGAACAGCTATGGCTACACCTTC.

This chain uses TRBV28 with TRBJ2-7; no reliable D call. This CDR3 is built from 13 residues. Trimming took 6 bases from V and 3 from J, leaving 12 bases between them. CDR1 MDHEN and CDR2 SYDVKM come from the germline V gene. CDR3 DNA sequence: TGTGCCAGCAGGCCGTTTGGTATCTACGAGCAGTACTTC. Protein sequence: CASRPFGIYEQYF.

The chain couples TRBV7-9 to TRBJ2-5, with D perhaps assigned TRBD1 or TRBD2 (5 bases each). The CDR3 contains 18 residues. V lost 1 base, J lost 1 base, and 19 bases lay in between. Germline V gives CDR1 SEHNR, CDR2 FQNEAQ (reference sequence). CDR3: CASSLVEGWGKLQETQYF. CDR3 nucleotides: TGTGCCAGCAGCTTAGTTGAGGGTTGGGGGAAACTCCAAGAGACCCAGTACTTC.

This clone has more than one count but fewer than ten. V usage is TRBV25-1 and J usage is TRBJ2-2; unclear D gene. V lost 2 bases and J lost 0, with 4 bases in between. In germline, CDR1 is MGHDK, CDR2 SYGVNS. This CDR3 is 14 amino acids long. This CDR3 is CASSELANTGELFF. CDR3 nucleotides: TGTGCCAGCAGTGAACTAGCGAACACCGGGGAGCTGTTTTTT. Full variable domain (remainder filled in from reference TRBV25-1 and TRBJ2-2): EADIYQTPRYLVIGTGKKITLECSQTMGHDKMYWYQQDPGMELHLIHYSYGVNSTEKGDLSSESTVSRIRTEHFPLTLESARPSHTSQYLCASSELANTGELFFGEGSRLTVL.

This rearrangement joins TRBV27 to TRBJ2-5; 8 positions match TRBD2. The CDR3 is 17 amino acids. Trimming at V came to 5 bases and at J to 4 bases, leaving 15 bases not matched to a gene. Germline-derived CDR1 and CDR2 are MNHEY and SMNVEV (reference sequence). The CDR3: CASSPHPRLARAETQYF. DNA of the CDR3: TGTGCCAGCAGTCCGCACCCTAGACTAGCGCGGGCAGAGACCCAGTACTTC.

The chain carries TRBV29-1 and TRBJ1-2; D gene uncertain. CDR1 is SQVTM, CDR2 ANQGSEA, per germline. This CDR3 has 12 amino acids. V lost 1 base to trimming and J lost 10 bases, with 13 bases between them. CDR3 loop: CSVEVNALDYTF. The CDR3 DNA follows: TGCAGCGTTGAAGTGAACGCTTTAGACTACACCTTC.

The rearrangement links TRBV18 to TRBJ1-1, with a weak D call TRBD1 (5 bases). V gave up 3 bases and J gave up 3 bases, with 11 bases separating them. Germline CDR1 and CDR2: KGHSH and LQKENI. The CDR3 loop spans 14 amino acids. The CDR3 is CASSPDRSYTEAFF. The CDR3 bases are TGTGCCAGCTCACCCGACAGAAGCTACACTGAAGCTTTCTTT.

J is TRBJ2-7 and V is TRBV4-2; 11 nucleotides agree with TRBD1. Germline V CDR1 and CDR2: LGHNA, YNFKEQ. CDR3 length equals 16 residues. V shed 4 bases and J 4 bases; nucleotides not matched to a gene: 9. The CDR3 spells CASSPRTGGIAYEQYF. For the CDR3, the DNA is TGTGCCAGCAGCCCACGGACAGGGGGCATCGCTTACGAGCAGTACTTC.

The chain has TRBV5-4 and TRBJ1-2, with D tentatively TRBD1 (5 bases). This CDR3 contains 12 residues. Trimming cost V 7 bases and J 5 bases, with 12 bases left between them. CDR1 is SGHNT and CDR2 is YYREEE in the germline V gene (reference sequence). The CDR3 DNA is TGTGCCAGCCACGGGGGGTATTATGGCTACACCTTC. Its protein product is CASHGGYYGYTF. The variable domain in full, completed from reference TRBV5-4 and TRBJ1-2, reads ETGVTQSPTHLIKTRGQQVTLRCSSQSGHNTVSWYQQALGQGPQFIFQYYREEENGRGNFPPRFSGLQFPNYSSELNVNALELDDSALYLCASHGGYYGYTFGSGTRLTVV.

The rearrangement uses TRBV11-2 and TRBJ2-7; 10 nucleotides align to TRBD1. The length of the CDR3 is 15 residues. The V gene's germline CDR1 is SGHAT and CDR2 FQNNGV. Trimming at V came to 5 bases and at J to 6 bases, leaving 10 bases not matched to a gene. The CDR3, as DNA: TGTGCCAGCAGCCACGGACAGGGGGGATCTGGCGAGCAGTACTTC. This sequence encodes CASSHGQGGSGEQYF.

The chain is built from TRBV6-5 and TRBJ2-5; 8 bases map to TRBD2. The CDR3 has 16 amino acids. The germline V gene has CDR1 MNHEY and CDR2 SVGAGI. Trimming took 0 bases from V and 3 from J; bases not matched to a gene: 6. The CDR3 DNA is TGTGCCAGCAGTTACTCACCTCCCGGGGGGGAAGAGACCCAGTACTTC. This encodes CASSYSPPGGEETQYF.

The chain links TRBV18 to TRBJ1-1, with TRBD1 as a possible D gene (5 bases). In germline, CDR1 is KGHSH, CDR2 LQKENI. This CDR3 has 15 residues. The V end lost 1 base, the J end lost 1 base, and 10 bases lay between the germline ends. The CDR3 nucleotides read TGTGCCAGCTCACCACTACCCCAGGGGAACACTGAAGCTTTCTTT. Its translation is CASSPLPQGNTEAFF.

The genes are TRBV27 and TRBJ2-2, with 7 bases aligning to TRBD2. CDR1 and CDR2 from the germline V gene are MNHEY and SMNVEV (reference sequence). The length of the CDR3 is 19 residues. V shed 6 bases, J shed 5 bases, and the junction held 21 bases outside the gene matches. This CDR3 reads CASRVANVFSSGMTGELFF. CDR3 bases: TGTGCCAGCAGAGTCGCGAACGTGTTCTCCAGCGGGATGACCGGGGAGCTGTTTTTT.

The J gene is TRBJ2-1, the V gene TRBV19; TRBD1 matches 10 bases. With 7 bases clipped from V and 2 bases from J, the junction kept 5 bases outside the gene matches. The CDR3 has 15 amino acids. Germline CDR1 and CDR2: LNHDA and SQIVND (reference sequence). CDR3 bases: TGTGCCAGTAACCCGGGACAGGGGACCTACAATGAGCAGTTCTTC. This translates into CASNPGQGTYNEQFF.

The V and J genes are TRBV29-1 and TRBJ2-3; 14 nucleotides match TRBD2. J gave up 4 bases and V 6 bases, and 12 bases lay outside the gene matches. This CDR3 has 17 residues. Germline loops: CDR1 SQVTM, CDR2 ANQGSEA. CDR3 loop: CSVLGLAGGSPPDTQYF. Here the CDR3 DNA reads TGCAGCGTCTTAGGACTAGCGGGGGGTTCACCCCCAGATACGCAGTATTTT.

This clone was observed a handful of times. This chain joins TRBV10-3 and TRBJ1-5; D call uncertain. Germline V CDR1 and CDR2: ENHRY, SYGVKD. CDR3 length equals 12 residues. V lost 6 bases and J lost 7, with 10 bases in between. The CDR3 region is CAIRADGQPQHF. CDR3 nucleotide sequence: TGTGCCATCAGGGCGGATGGGCAGCCCCAGCATTTT.

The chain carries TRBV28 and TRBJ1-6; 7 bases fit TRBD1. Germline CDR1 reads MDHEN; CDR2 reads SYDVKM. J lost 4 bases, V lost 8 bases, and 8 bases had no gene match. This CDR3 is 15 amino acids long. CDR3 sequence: CASDTPGQYNSPLHF. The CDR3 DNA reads TGTGCCAGCGATACACCGGGACAGTATAATTCACCCCTCCACTTT.